A single sample is the source of the 21 T cell receptor beta chains below, sequenced in a study of shared clonotypes between healthy human individuals. Data came from immunoSEQ multiplex PCR; TCRdb stores just in-frame clones and leaves some out. Here the sample spans around 530,000 clones, 70% to 80% being singletons. The source material was PBMCs. All receptors come from a woman between 40 and 55 years old in good health. Some clones in this sample may be carry-over from other donors' samples.

Worth noting for this clone: The identical CDR3 is also encoded by other nucleotide sequences in the sample. The chain has TRBV2 and TRBJ2-7; D possibly corresponds to TRBD1 (6 bases). The germline V and J ends were trimmed by 1 base and 0 bases, with 10 bases remaining between them. There are 15 residues in the CDR3. From germline, CDR1 is SNHLY and CDR2 FYNNEI. The chain's CDR3 is CASSEGPGDSYEQYF. CDR3 bases: TGTGCCAGCAGTGAAGGGCCAGGGGACTCCTACGAGCAGTACTTC. The variable domain in full, completed from reference TRBV2 and TRBJ2-7, reads EPEVTQTPSHQVTQMGQEVILRCVPISNHLYFYWYRQILGQKVEFLVSFYNNEISEKSEIFDDQFSVERPDGSNFTLKIRSTKLEDSAMYFCASSEGPGDSYEQYFGPGTRLTVT.

J is TRBJ1-1 and V is TRBV18; TRBD1 aligns across 9 bases. The CDR3 is made up of 15 amino acids. The V gene's germline CDR1 is KGHSH and CDR2 LQKENI. J was trimmed by 5 bases and V by 6 bases; bases with no gene match: 10. In nucleotides, the CDR3 is TGTGCCAGCTCCCCCGTCGGACAGGGGACGACTGAAGCTTTCTTT. It yields the protein CASSPVGQGTTEAFF.

The gene calls are TRBV28 and TRBJ1-5; possible D gene TRBD1, 6 bases. CDR3 size: 13 residues. CDR1 is MDHEN, CDR2 SYDVKM, per germline. The ends were cut back, 3 bases at V and 6 bases at J, with 9 bases in the middle. CDR3 nucleotide sequence: TGTGCCAGCAGTTTGCCAGGGGTTCAGCCCCAGCATTTT. This sequence encodes CASSLPGVQPQHF.

This rearrangement joins TRBV30 to TRBJ2-7; 15 bases are a match to TRBD2. Germline V gives CDR1 GTSNPN, CDR2 SVGIG (reference sequence). Losses at the gene ends were 0 bases for V and 0 bases for J; bases not matched to a gene: 18. The CDR3 has 22 amino acids. CDR3 sequence (DNA): TGTGCCTGGAGTGTAGTATGGACTAGCGGGAGGGCCCCAACACCGCTCTCCTACGAGCAGTACTTC. The encoded protein is CAWSVVWTSGRAPTPLSYEQYF.

This clone came up many times. This rearrangement joins TRBV30 to TRBJ2-5; TRBD2 agrees at 12 bases. The J call may be faulty, since TRBJ2-7 better matches the DNA end. The CDR3 is 19 amino acids. Germline values: CDR1 GTSNPN, CDR2 SVGIG (reference sequence). The CDR3 is CACRQDRLAGVLQTYEQYF. The CDR3 DNA follows: TGTGCCTGCCGGCAGGATCGACTAGCGGGAGTTCTACAAACCTACGAGCAGTACTTC.

This clone showed up just a few times. The rearrangement joins TRBV2 to TRBJ1-2; 7 bases match TRBD1. Losses at the gene ends were 2 bases for V and 8 bases for J; bases not matched to a gene: 11. The length of the CDR3 is 15 residues. Germline V gene lookup returns CDR1 SNHLY and CDR2 FYNNEI. CDR3 sequence (DNA): TGTGCCAGCAGTGAATGGCGGGACAGTCTCAGGGGCTACACCTTC. Translated: CASSEWRDSLRGYTF.

About this clone itself: A much larger clone sits a single nucleotide away, making a read error possible. This chain uses TRBV7-9 with TRBJ2-7, with 11 bases identical to TRBD1. Germline-derived CDR1 and CDR2 are SEHNR and FQNEAQ (reference sequence). The CDR3 has 17 residues. The CDR3 DNA follows: TGTGCCAACAGCCCCGGCCCCGGGACAGGGGGGACGTACGAGCAGTACTTC. This gives the protein CANSPGPGTGGTYEQYF.

The V call is TRBV7-9, the J call TRBJ1-2, with D perhaps TRBD1 (5 bases). CDR1 is SEHNR, CDR2 FQNEAQ, per germline (reference sequence). The CDR3 runs to 17 residues. Trimming removed 4 bases from V and 1 base from J, with 19 bases in between. For the CDR3, the DNA is TGTGCCAGCAGCTCAAAGGGGACGTTTAATTTTAACTATGGCTACACCTTC. Translated: CASSSKGTFNFNYGYTF.

The rearrangement joins TRBV6-6 to TRBJ2-7; 11 bases are a match to TRBD2. V dropped 6 bases and J dropped 4; count of bases not matched to a gene: 8. The CDR3 loop spans 15 amino acids. CDR1 and CDR2 (germline): MNHNY, SVGAGI (reference sequence). The CDR3 spells CASRAPGLAAYEQYF. The CDR3 region has the DNA TGTGCCAGCAGAGCTCCGGGACTAGCGGCATACGAGCAGTACTTC.

Details on this clone: Given a far larger clone just one base away, this is likely a sequencing read error. The gene calls are TRBV30 and TRBJ1-3, with D possibly matching TRBD1 (5 bases). In germline, CDR1 is GTSNPN, CDR2 SVGIG (reference sequence). The CDR3 contains 14 residues. This chain's CDR3 is CAWSVGGAGDTIYF. CDR3 in DNA: TGTGCCTGGAGTGTGGGGGGAGCTGGAGACACCATATATTTT.

This clone appeared a single time. J is TRBJ2-2 and V is TRBV7-6; D is undetermined. Germline assignment: CDR1 SGHVS and CDR2 FNYEAQ. CDR3 length equals 14 residues. Trimming took 0 bases from V and 1 from J, leaving 3 bases between them. CDR3 DNA sequence: TGTGCCAGCAGCTTAGCCTTGAACACCGGGGAGCTGTTTTTT. Amino acid sequence: CASSLALNTGELFF. Full variable domain (missing parts from reference TRBV7-6 and TRBJ2-2): GAGVSQSPRYKVTKRGQDVALRCDPISGHVSLYWYRQALGQGPEFLTYFNYEAQQDKSGLPNDRFSAERPEGSISTLTIQRTEQRDSAMYRCASSLALNTGELFFGEGSRLTVL.

As concerns this clone: One end of the junction fails to match germline, which may point to a read error. The chain joins TRBV5-1 to TRBJ1-1, with TRBD1 matching over 7 bases. Germline V gene sequence: CDR1 SGHRS, CDR2 YFSETQ. The CDR3 loop spans 14 amino acids. DNA for the CDR3: TGCGCCAGCAGCCTGCAGGGGGGGCTATCGGAAACTTCCTTT. Its protein is CASSLQGGLSETSF.

The chain joins TRBV7-2 to TRBJ2-7; 8 nucleotides match TRBD1. CDR1 and CDR2 (germline): SGHTA, FQGNSA. The CDR3 has 15 residues. The ends lost 3 bases at V and 0 bases at J; junction bases unmatched: 4. CDR3 loop: CASSFSGQGSYEQYF. The CDR3 DNA sequence: TGTGCCAGCAGCTTTTCAGGACAGGGCTCCTACGAGCAGTACTTC.

This chain joins TRBV5-1 and TRBJ2-2; 12 bases line up with TRBD2. Germline V lookup: CDR1 SGHRS, CDR2 YFSETQ. This CDR3 has 18 amino acids. The V and J ends lost 5 bases and 7 bases, in that order; junction bases with no gene match: 15. DNA for the CDR3: TGCGCCAGCAGACGTGCCCCCTCTAGCGGGAGGGCCATCGGGGAGCTGTTTTTT. It yields the protein CASRRAPSSGRAIGELFF.

This clone was seen just once. This sequence joins TRBV7-8 and TRBJ2-7; 11 bases match TRBD2. Germline-derived CDR1 and CDR2 are SGHVS and FQNEAQ. V shed 5 bases, J shed 2 bases, and the junction held 5 bases outside the gene matches. The CDR3 runs 15 residues. CDR3 protein: CASSETSGAAYEQYF. As DNA, the CDR3 is TGTGCCAGCAGCGAGACTAGCGGGGCCGCCTACGAGCAGTACTTC.

This chain uses TRBV9 with TRBJ1-1, with TRBD1 identical over 8 bases. Per germline, CDR1 SGDLS and CDR2 YYNGEE. The length of the CDR3 is 15 residues. V shed 4 bases, J shed 4 bases, and the junction held 9 bases outside the gene matches. As DNA, the CDR3 is TGTGCCAGCAGCCCCCGGGCAGGGGGCTTCACTGAAGCTTTCTTT. Residues: CASSPRAGGFTEAFF.

The V and J genes are TRBV7-2 and TRBJ2-3; D gene unclear. The germline V gene encodes CDR1 SGHTA and CDR2 FQGNSA. Trimming shortened V by 5 bases and J by 3 bases, and 12 bases separated the two germline ends. The CDR3 totals 14 residues. The CDR3 DNA is TGTGCCAGCAGCCTGGCATGGCAAACAGATACGCAGTATTTT. Its protein is CASSLAWQTDTQYF.

The chain couples TRBV7-8 to TRBJ2-7; D might be TRBD2 (7 bases). The CDR3 spans 16 residues. The V and J ends lost 5 bases and 1 base respectively, with 18 bases between them. Germline CDR1 and CDR2: SGHVS and FQNEAQ. CDR3 DNA: TGTGCCAGCAGCCCAGGATGGGAGGGGACATCCTACGAGCAGTACTTC. Translation gives CASSPGWEGTSYEQYF.

Many counts were recorded for this clone. The genes are TRBV5-1 and TRBJ2-2; TRBD2 aligns across 12 bases. V lost 0 bases and J lost 7; bases outside the gene matches: 4. The length of the CDR3 is 16 residues. Germline V gene sequence: CDR1 SGHRS, CDR2 YFSETQ. The CDR3 nucleotides read TGCGCCAGCAGCTTGGGGACTAGCGGGAACGGCGGGGAGCTGTTTTTT. Its protein is CASSLGTSGNGGELFF.

This chain connects TRBV29-1 to TRBJ2-7; D may be TRBD2 (5 bases). This CDR3 comprises 12 residues. Germline CDR1 and CDR2: SQVTM and ANQGSEA. The V end lost 5 bases, the J end lost 0 bases, and 8 bases lay between the germline ends. CDR3 protein: CSVRERSYEQYF. The CDR3 coding sequence is TGCAGCGTTAGGGAGCGCTCCTACGAGCAGTACTTC.

On this clone: Different DNA sequences within this sample yield the same CDR3. The rearrangement links TRBV18 to TRBJ2-5; the D is unclear. Germline V gene data show CDR1 as KGHSH and CDR2 as LQKENI. CDR3 length: 13 residues. Trimming left V 3 bases short and J 5 bases short, with 10 bases between. CDR3 nucleotide sequence: TGTGCCAGCTCACCTGGGCGCCGGGAGACCCAGTACTTC. Translating it yields CASSPGRRETQYF.